The 4 T cell receptor beta chains listed next were all sequenced from one sample in a study of graft-versus-host responses after intestinal transplantation. Using immunoSEQ multiplex PCR, the repertoire was profiled, and TCRdb retains in-frame clones only, with some absent. The repertoire includes 9,000 to 10,000 clones, 90% to 95% of them detected once, and roughly 2% sits in the top ten. Sequences were derived from PBMCs, sampled 8 days after intestinal transplant. The receptors were gathered from a human patient who received an intestinal transplant, so some T cells may come from the graft donor.

The chain couples TRBV6-1 to TRBJ2-7; D is uncertain. The CDR3 has 14 amino acids. The germline V gene has CDR1 MNHNS and CDR2 SASEGT. V lost 0 bases to trimming and J lost 2 bases, with 8 bases between them. The CDR3 coding sequence is TGTGCCAGCAGTGAAGCGGTAGGGACCTACGAGCAGTACTTC. It specifies CASSEAVGTYEQYF.

The gene calls are TRBV29-1 and TRBJ1-1; D not resolved. The CDR3 length is 12 residues. Looked up from germline, CDR1 is SQVTM and CDR2 is ANQGSEA. V lost 6 bases to trimming and J lost 0 bases, with 8 bases between them. CDR3 nucleotides: TGCAGCGTACCTGGAATGAACACTGAAGCTTTCTTT. It yields the protein CSVPGMNTEAFF.

This sequence joins TRBV11-3 and TRBJ2-7; 8 positions match TRBD1. In germline, CDR1 is SGHNT, CDR2 YENEEA. The trim removed 5 bases at V and 3 bases at J, leaving 6 bases unmatched. CDR3 size: 14 residues. The CDR3 region is CASSPRGQGYEQYF. The CDR3 region has the DNA TGTGCCAGCAGCCCCCGAGGACAGGGCTACGAGCAGTACTTC.

The chain recombines TRBV20-1 with TRBJ1-1; D gene ambiguous. V was cut by 6 bases and J by 7 bases, with 12 bases left in between. This CDR3 is 11 amino acids long. Germline CDR1 and CDR2: DFQATT and SNEGSKA (reference sequence). This CDR3 is CSALDGFEAFF. The CDR3, as DNA: TGCAGTGCCTTGGACGGATTTGAAGCTTTCTTT.